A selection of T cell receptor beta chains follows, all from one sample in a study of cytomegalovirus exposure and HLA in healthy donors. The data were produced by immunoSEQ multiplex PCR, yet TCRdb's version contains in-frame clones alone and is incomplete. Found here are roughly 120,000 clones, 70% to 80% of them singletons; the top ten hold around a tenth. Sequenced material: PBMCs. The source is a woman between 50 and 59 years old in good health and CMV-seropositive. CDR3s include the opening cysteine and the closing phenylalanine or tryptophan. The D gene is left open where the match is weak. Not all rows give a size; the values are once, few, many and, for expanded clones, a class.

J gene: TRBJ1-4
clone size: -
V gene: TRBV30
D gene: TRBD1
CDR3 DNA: TGTGCCTGGAGCGGTCAGGGGGCCTTAGGGGAAAAACTGTTTTTT
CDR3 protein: CAWSGQGALGEKLFF

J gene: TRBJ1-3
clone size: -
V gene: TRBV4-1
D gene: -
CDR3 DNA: TGCGCCAGCAGCCAAGTGGCAGACTCTGGAAACACCATATATTTT
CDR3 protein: CASSQVADSGNTIYF

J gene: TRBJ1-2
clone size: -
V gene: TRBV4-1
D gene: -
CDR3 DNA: TGCGCCAGCAGTTCTCAGGGGAGCGGCGGCTACACCTTC
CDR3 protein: CASSSQGSGGYTF

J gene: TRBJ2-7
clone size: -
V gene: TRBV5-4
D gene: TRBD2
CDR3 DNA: TGTGCCAGCAGCTTCGGGGCTAGCGGGAGTAATGAGCAGTACTTC
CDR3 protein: CASSFGASGSNEQYF

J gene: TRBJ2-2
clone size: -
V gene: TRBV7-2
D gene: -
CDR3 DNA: TGTGCCAGCAGCTTAATGGGGCAGACTGTCACCGGGGAGCTGTTTTTT
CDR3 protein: CASSLMGQTVTGELFF

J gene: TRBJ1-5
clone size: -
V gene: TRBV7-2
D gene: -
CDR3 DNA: TGTGCCAGCACCGAATCGGGTTCTTATAGCAATCAGCCCCAGCATTTT
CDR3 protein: CASTESGSYSNQPQHF

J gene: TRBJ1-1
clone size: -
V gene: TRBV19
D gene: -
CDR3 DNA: TGTGCCAGTAGTCTATCAGGAGCCCAGGGCACTGAAGCTTTCTTT
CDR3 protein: CASSLSGAQGTEAFF

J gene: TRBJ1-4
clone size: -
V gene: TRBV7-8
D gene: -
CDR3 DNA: TGTGCCAGCAGCTTAGGCGGGGGATCGGTTGAAAAACTGTTTTTT
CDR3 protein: CASSLGGGSVEKLFF

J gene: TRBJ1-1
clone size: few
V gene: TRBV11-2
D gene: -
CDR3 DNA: TGTGCCAGCAGCTTATCGGGGGGGGTCACTGAAGCTTTCTTT
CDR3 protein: CASSLSGGVTEAFF

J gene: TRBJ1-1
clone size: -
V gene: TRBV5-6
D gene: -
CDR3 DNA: TGTGCCAGCAGCTTGAAGGGGGTGAGAGTCACTGAAGCTTTCTTT
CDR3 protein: CASSLKGVRVTEAFF

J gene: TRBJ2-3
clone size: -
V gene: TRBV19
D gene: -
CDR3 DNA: TGTGCCAGTAGTATCGACGGGAGCACAGATACGCAGTATTTT
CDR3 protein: CASSIDGSTDTQYF

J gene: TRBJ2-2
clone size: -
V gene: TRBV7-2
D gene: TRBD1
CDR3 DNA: TGTGCCAGCAGCTCGGACAGGATTAGGGATCCCGGGGAGCTGTTTTTT
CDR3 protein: CASSSDRIRDPGELFF

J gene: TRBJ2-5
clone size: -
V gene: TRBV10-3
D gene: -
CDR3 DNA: TGTGCCATCAGTGTAGACAGGGTGGGGGGAGAGACCCAGTACTTC
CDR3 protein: CAISVDRVGGETQYF

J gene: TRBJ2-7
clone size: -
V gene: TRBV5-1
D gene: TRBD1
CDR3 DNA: TGCGCCAGCAGCCTGACAGGGCCCTACGAGCAGTACTTC
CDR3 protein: CASSLTGPYEQYF

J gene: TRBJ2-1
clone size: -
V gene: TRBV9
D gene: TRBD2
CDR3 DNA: TGTGCCAGCAGCGCGACTAGCCTTTACAATGAGCAGTTCTTC
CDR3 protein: CASSATSLYNEQFF

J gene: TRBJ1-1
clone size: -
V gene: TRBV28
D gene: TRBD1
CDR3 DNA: TGTGCCAGCAGTTTTCGGACAGGGTATATGTCTGAAGCTTTCTTT
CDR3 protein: CASSFRTGYMSEAFF

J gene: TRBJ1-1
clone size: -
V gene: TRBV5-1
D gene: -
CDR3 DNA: TGCGCCAGCAGCCCGGTGGAGGACACTGAAGCTTTCTTT
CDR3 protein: CASSPVEDTEAFF

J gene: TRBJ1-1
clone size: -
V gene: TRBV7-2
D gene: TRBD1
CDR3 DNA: TGTGCCAGCAGCGGCCGGGACAGGTTGACTGAAGCTTTCTTT
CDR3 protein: CASSGRDRLTEAFF

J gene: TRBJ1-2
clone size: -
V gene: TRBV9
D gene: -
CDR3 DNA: TGTGCCAGCAGCGTACCCCCAGGTTGGGGCTACACCTTC
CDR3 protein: CASSVPPGWGYTF

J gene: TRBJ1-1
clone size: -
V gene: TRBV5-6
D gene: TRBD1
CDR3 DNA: TGTGCCAGCAGCTTCATAACAGGGGGCGCAGAGACTGAAGCTTTCTTT
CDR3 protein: CASSFITGGAETEAFF

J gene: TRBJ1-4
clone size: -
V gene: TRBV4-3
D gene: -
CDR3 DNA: TGCGCCAGCAGCCAAGAATTGACAGCAACTAATGAAAAACTGTTTTTT
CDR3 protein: CASSQELTATNEKLFF

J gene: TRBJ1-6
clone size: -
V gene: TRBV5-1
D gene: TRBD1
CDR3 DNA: TGCGCCAGCAGCATGGGACAGGATAATTCACCCCTCCACTTT
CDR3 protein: CASSMGQDNSPLHF

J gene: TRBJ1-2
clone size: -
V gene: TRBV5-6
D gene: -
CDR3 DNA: TGTGCCAGCAGCTTGACAGCTAACTATGGCTACACCTTC
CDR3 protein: CASSLTANYGYTF

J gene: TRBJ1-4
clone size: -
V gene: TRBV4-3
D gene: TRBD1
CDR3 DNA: TGCGCCAGCAGCCAAGCGAATTTGGGACAGGGGGCCGCCAAACTGTTTTTT
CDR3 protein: CASSQANLGQGAAKLFF

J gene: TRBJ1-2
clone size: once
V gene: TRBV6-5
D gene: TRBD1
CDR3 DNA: TGTGCCAGCAGAGGCGACCGGGACAGGGATGGCTACACCTTC
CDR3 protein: CASRGDRDRDGYTF

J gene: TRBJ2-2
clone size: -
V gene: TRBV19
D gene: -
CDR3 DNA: TGTGCCAGTAGTAGCGGGCCCCAAACCGGGGAGCTGTTTTTT
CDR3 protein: CASSSGPQTGELFF

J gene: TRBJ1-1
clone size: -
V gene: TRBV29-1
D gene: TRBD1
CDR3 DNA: TGCAGCGTTGGGTGGGGACAGGATGAAGCTTTCTTT
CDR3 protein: CSVGWGQDEAFF

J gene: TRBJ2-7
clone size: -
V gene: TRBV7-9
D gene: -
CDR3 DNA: TGTGCCAGCAGCTTAGAAGGGGCAAGGTACGAGCAGTACTTC
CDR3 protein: CASSLEGARYEQYF

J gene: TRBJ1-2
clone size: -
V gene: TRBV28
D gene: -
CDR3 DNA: TGTGCCAGCAGTTTATTAGATAACTATGGCTACACCTTC
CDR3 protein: CASSLLDNYGYTF

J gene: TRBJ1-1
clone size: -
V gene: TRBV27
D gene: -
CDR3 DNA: TGTGCCAGTGAGGAAAACGGGTATGCTTTCTTT
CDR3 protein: CASEENGYAFF

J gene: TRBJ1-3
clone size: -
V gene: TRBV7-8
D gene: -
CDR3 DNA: TGTGCCAGCAGCTTAGAGGGACGGGGGGACTCTGGAAACACCATATATTTT
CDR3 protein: CASSLEGRGDSGNTIYF

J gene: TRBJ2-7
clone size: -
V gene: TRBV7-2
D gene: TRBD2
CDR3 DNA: TGTGCCAGCAGCTTAGAATCGACTAGCGGCGCCTACGAGCAGTACTTC
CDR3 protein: CASSLESTSGAYEQYF

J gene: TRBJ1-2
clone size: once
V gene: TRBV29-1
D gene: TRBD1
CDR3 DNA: TGCAGCGCAGGACAGGGTAACTATGGCTACACCTTC
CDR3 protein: CSAGQGNYGYTF

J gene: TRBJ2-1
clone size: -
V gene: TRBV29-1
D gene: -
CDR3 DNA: TGCAGCGTCGGGAGTTTCGACAATGAGCAGTTCTTC
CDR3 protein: CSVGSFDNEQFF

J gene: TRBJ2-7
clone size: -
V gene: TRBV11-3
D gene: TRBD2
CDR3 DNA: TGTGCCAGCAGCTTAGATTTGACTAGCGGGAAAAGAACCTACGAGCAGTACTTC
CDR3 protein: CASSLDLTSGKRTYEQYF

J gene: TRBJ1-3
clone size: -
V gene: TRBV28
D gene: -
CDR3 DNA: TGTGCCAGCAGCTGGGAGGGGAACACCATATATTTT
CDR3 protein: CASSWEGNTIYF

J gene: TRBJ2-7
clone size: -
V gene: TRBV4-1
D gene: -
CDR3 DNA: TGCGCCAGCAGCTACCCCGGGACTCTCAACGAGCAGTACTTC
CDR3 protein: CASSYPGTLNEQYF

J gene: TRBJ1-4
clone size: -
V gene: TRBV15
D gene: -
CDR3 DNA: TGTGCCACCAGCAGAGGAGGCCCCTCGGGTGAAAAACTGTTTTTT
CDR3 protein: CATSRGGPSGEKLFF

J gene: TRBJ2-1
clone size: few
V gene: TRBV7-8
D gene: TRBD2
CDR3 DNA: TGTGCCAGCAGCTTAGAACAGCGGGGAGTGGGGTACAATGAGCAGTTCTTC
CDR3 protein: CASSLEQRGVGYNEQFF

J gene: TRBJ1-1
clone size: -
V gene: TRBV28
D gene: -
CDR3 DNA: TGTGCCAGCAGCGGTATTCTGAACACTGAAGCTTTCTTT
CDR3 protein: CASSGILNTEAFF

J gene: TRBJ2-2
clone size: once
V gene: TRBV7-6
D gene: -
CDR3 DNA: TGTGCCAGCAGCGCCGTTACCGGAGCCACCGGGGAGCTGTTTTTT
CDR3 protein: CASSAVTGATGELFF

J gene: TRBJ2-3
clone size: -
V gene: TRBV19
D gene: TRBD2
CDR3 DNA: TGTGCCAGTAGTATCGGGGGGAACACAGATACGCAGTATTTT
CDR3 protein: CASSIGGNTDTQYF

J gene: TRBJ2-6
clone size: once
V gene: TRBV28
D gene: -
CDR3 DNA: TGTGCCAGCAGTTGGCAGGGAATTGGGGCCAACGTCCTGACTTTC
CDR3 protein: CASSWQGIGANVLTF

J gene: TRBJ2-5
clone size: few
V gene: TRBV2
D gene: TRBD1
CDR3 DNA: TGTGCCAGCATGGGACAGGGTGCGGGGGAGACCCAGTACTTC
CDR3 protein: CASMGQGAGETQYF

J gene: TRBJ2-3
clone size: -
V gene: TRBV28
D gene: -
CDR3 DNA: TGTGCCAGCGGGGCCAGGGGCGCAGATACGCAGTATTTT
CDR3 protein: CASGARGADTQYF

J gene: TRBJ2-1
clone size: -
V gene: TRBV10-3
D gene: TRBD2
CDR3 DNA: TGTGCCATCAGTGAGTCGATGGGTAGCGGGGACAACAATGAGCAGTTCTTC
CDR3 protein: CAISESMGSGDNNEQFF

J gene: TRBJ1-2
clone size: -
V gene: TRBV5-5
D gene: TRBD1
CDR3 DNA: TGTGCCAGCAGCTTGCGGACAGGGGGCTACACCTTC
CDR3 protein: CASSLRTGGYTF

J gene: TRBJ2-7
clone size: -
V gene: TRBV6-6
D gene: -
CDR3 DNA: TGTGCCAGCAGGACTAACCTGGACGGTGGGTCCGAGCAGTACTTC
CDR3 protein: CASRTNLDGGSEQYF

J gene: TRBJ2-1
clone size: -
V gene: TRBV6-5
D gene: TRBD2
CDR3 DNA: TGTGCCAGCAGTCCCCTAGCGGGAGTCTACAATGAGCAGTTCTTC
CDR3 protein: CASSPLAGVYNEQFF

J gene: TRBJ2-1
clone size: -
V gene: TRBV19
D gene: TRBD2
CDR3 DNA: TGTGCCAGTAGTCCGTGGACTAGCGGGGAGGGTGAGCAGTTCTTC
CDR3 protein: CASSPWTSGEGEQFF

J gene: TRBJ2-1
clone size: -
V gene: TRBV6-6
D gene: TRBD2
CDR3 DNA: TGTGCCAGCAGGTATAGCGGGGGGGCAAGCCCTGAGCAGTTCTTC
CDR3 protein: CASRYSGGASPEQFF

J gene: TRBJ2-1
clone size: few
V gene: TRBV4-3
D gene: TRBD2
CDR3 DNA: TGCGCCAGCAGCCAAGATCTACTAGCGGCTTCCTACAATGAGCAGTTCTTC
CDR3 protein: CASSQDLLAASYNEQFF

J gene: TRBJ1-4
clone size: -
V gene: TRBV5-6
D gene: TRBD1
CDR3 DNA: TGTGCCAGCAGCCTCGGGACAGGGGGCCGCAATAATGAAAAACTGTTTTTT
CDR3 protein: CASSLGTGGRNNEKLFF

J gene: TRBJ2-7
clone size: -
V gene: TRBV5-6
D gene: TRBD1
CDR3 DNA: TGTGCCAGCAGCTCTTGGACAGGGAGCGACGAGCAGTACTTC
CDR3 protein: CASSSWTGSDEQYF

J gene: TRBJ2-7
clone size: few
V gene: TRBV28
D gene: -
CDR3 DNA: TGTGCCAGCAGTTTCGTCTACGAGCAGTACTTC
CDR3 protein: CASSFVYEQYF

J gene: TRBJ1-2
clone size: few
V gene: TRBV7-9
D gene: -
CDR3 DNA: TGTGCCAGCAGCTTAGTGCAGGGTCTCTATGGCTACACCTTC
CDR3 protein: CASSLVQGLYGYTF

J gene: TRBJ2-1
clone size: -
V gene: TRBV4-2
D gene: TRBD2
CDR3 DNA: TGTGCCAGCAGCCAACCGGGGGGGCCAAATGAGCAGTTCTTC
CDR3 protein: CASSQPGGPNEQFF

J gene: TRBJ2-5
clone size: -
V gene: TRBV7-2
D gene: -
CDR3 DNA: TGTGCCAGCAGCTTGATGACTAACCAAGAGACCCAGTACTTC
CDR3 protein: CASSLMTNQETQYF

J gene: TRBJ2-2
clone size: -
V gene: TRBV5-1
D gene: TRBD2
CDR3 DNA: TGCGCCAGCAGCTTGAGTGCTAGCGGGAGTGCCGGGGAGCTGTTTTTT
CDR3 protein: CASSLSASGSAGELFF

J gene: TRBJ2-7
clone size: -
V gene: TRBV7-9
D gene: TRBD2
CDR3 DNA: TGTGCCAGCAGCTTAGGAGGGACTAGCGGGGAAGAGCAGTACTTC
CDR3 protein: CASSLGGTSGEEQYF